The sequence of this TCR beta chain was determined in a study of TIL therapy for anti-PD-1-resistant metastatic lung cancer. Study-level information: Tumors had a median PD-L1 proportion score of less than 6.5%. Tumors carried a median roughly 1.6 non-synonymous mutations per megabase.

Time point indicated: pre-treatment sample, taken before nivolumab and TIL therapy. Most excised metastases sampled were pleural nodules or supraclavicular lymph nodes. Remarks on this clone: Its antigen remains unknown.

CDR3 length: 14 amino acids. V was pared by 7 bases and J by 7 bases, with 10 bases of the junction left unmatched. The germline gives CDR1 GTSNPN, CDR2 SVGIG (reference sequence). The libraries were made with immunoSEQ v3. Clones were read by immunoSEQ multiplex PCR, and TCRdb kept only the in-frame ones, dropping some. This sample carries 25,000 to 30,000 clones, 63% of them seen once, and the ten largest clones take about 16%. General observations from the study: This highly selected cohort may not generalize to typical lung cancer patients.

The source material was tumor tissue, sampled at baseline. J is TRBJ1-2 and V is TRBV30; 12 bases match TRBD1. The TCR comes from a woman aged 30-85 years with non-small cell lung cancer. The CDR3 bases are TGTGCCTCGGAAGCCGGGACAGGGGGCTCTGGCTACACCTTC. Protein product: CASEAGTGGSGYTF.